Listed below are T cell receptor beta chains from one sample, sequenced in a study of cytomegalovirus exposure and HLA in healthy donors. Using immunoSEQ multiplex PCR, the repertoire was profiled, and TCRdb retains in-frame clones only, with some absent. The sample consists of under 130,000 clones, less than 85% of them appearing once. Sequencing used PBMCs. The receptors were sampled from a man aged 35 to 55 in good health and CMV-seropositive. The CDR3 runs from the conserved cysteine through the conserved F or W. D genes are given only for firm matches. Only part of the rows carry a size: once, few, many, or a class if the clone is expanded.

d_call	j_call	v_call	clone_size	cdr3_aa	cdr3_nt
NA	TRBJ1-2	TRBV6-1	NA	CASSPRQGHGYTF	TGTGCCAGCAGTCCCCGCCAGGGTCATGGCTACACCTTC
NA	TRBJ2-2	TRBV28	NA	CASSFDRNTGELFF	TGTGCCAGCAGTTTCGACAGGAACACCGGGGAGCTGTTTTTT
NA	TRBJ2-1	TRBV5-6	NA	CASSWRATISYNEQFF	TGTGCCAGCAGCTGGAGGGCTACCATCTCCTACAATGAGCAGTTCTTC
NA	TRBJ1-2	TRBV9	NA	CASGSGRGYGYTF	TGTGCCAGCGGTTCAGGTCGGGGGTATGGCTACACCTTC
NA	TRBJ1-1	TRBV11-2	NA	CASSSVGGNTEAFF	TGTGCCAGCAGCTCAGTCGGGGGGAACACTGAAGCTTTCTTT
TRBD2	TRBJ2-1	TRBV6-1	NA	CASRTSGSVNEQFF	TGTGCCAGCAGAACTAGCGGGAGTGTCAATGAGCAGTTCTTC
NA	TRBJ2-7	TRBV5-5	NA	CASSLGVDSVLVQQYF	TGTGCCAGCAGCTTGGGGGTCGACAGCGTCCTCGTCCAGCAGTACTTC
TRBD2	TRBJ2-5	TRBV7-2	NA	CASSLGRLAEQETQYF	TGTGCCAGCAGCTTAGGGAGACTAGCAGAGCAAGAGACCCAGTACTTC
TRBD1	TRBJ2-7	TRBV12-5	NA	CASGLDRQGVYEQYF	TGTGCTAGTGGTTTGGACAGACAGGGGGTCTACGAGCAGTACTTC
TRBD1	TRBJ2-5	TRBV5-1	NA	CARSLGTEAPEEETQYF	TGCGCCAGGAGCCTAGGGACAGAAGCCCCGGAGGAAGAGACCCAGTACTTC
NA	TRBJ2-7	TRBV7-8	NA	CASSLLPSIEQYF	TGTGCCAGCAGCTTACTCCCCAGTATCGAGCAGTACTTC
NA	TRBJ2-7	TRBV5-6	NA	CASSYPGLPGDEQYF	TGTGCCAGCAGCTATCCGGGACTGCCTGGAGACGAGCAGTACTTC
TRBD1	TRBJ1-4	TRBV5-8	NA	CASSFTFFGTGGEKLFF	TGTGCCAGCAGCTTCACCTTCTTCGGGACAGGGGGAGAAAAACTGTTTTTT
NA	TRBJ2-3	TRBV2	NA	CATGLRSGTDTQYF	TGTGCCACCGGTTTGAGAAGCGGCACAGATACGCAGTATTTT
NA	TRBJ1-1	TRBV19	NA	CASNQRTANTEAFF	TGTGCCAGTAACCAACGGACAGCGAACACTGAAGCTTTCTTT
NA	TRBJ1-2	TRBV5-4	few	CASSLGGGYGYTF	TGTGCCAGCAGCTTAGGCGGGGGCTATGGCTACACCTTC
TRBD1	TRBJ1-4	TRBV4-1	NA	CASSPNRGREKLFF	TGCGCCAGCAGCCCAAACAGGGGGCGAGAAAAACTGTTTTTT
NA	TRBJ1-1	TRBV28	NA	CASSYGRGEAFF	TGTGCCAGCAGTTACGGACGGGGTGAAGCTTTCTTT
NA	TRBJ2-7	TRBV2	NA	CASTGTQYSYEQYF	TGTGCCAGCACGGGGACTCAATACTCCTACGAGCAGTACTTC
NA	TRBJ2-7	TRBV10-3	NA	CAISEMEGPYEQYF	TGTGCCATCAGTGAGATGGAGGGGCCCTACGAGCAGTACTTC
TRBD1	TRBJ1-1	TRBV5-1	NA	CASSNSGQGGEAFF	TGCGCCAGCAGCAACTCGGGACAGGGGGGTGAAGCTTTCTTT
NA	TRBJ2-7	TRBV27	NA	CASSPTRTAISYEQYF	TGTGCCAGCAGTCCTACTCGGACAGCGATCTCCTACGAGCAGTACTTC
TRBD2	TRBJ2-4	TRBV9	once	CASSVDEREIGIQYF	TGTGCCAGCAGCGTAGATGAGCGGGAGATCGGCATTCAGTACTTC
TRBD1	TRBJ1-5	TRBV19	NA	CASSLLDRDNQPQHF	TGTGCCAGTAGTTTGTTGGACAGGGACAATCAGCCCCAGCATTTT
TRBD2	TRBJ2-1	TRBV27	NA	CASSHGTSGLNEQFF	TGTGCCAGCAGTCACGGGACTAGCGGGCTGAATGAGCAGTTCTTC
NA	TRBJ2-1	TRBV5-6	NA	CASSPPATGPYNEQFF	TGTGCCAGCAGCCCTCCCGCAACGGGTCCCTACAATGAGCAGTTCTTC
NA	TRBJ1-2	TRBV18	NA	CASSPGNGNYGYTF	TGTGCCAGCTCACCCGGGAACGGCAACTATGGCTACACCTTC
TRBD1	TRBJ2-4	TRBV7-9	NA	CASSFPDRANIQYF	TGTGCCAGCAGCTTTCCGGACAGGGCGAACATTCAGTACTTC
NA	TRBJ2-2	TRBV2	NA	CASRILLGGELFF	TGTGCCAGCAGGATTTTACTAGGCGGGGAGCTGTTTTTT
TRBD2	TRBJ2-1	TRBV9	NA	CASSVHGGAPYNEQFF	TGTGCCAGCAGCGTCCACGGGGGGGCACCCTACAATGAGCAGTTCTTC
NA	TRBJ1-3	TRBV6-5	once	CASSYLGQGSGNTIYF	TGTGCCAGCAGTTATTTAGGTCAGGGGTCTGGAAACACCATATATTTT
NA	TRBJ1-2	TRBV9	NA	CASSVGRDYGYTF	TGTGCCAGCAGCGTCGGCAGGGACTATGGCTACACCTTC
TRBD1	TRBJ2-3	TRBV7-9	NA	CASSPRTGGSDTQYF	TGTGCCAGCAGCCCTAGGACAGGGGGCTCAGATACGCAGTATTTT
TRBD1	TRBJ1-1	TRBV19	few	CATVPGQRPNTEAFF	TGTGCCACCGTCCCGGGACAGCGTCCGAACACTGAAGCTTTCTTT
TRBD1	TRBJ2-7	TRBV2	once	CASSEDRGIYEQYF	TGTGCCAGCAGTGAAGACAGGGGCATCTACGAGCAGTACTTC
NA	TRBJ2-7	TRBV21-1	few	CASSKSSSGRAYEQYF	TGTGCCAGCAGCAAATCGTCTAGCGGGCGTGCCTACGAGCAGTACTTC
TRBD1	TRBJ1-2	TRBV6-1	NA	CASRRRGDYGYTF	TGTGCCAGCAGACGCAGGGGGGACTATGGCTACACCTTC
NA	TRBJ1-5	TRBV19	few	CASSTTDYNQPQHF	TGTGCCAGTAGTACCACAGATTACAATCAGCCCCAGCATTTT
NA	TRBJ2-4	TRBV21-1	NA	CASSKVGKRECPGRKNIQYF	TGTGCCAGCAGCAAAGTCGGTAAGAGGGAATGCCCCGGCAGAAAAAACATTCAGTACTTC
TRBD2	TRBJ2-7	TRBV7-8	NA	CASSLAPRAGVPYEQYF	TGTGCCAGCAGCTTAGCACCTCGGGCGGGGGTCCCCTACGAGCAGTACTTC
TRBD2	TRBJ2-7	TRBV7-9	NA	CASSPRASGPYEQYF	TGTGCCAGCAGTCCCCGGGCTAGCGGGCCCTACGAGCAGTACTTC
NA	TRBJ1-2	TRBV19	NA	CASRRQLQADYGYTF	TGTGCCAGTAGAAGACAGCTCCAGGCAGACTATGGCTACACCTTC
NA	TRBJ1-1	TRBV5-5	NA	CASSIQMNTEAFF	TGTGCCAGCAGCATACAGATGAACACTGAAGCTTTCTTT
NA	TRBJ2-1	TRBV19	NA	CASKNQDSYNEQFF	TGTGCCAGTAAGAATCAGGATTCCTACAATGAGCAGTTCTTC
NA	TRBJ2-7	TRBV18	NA	CASSPGGARIYEQYF	TGTGCCAGCTCACCAGGGGGGGCGAGGATCTACGAGCAGTACTTC